Below are 28 T cell receptor beta chains sequenced from a single sample in a study of shared clonotypes between healthy human individuals (dated by TCRdb to 2020 to 2022). Library method: the immunoSEQ multiplex PCR assay. The table comes from immuneACCESS by way of TCRdb, which keeps in-frame sequences with V and J called. Part of the clones is missing from these tables; in studies checked, under half for an unresolved V gene and the rest for unknown reasons. Here the sample has over a million clones; roughly 96% occur a single time. Approximately 1% of the sample belongs to the ten largest clones. The material sequenced was naive CD4+ T cells sorted from blood. The cell subset or site label on this specimen signifies: CD45RA+ positively selected. These receptors originate from a man aged 25 to 40 in good health.

The chain is built from TRBV15 and TRBJ2-2; D is uncertain. The V and J ends lost 0 bases and 5 bases respectively, with 7 bases between them. The CDR3 runs to 14 residues. Germline V gene sequence: CDR1 LNHNV, CDR2 YYDKDF (reference sequence). CDR3 residues: CATSRDQRTGELFF. The CDR3 coding sequence is TGTGCCACCAGCAGAGATCAGAGGACCGGGGAGCTGTTTTTT.

The genes are TRBV5-1 and TRBJ2-7; TRBD2 might be the D (5 bases). V was pared by 0 bases and J by 6 bases, with 13 bases between. Looked up from germline, CDR1 is SGHRS and CDR2 is YFSETQ. The CDR3 covers 14 residues. The CDR3 region is CASSLEEGLGEQYF. As DNA, the CDR3 is TGCGCCAGCAGCTTGGAAGAGGGTTTGGGCGAGCAGTACTTC. Using reference TRBV5-1 and TRBJ2-7 for the parts outside the CDR3, the full variable domain is KAGVTQTPRYLIKTRGQQVTLSCSPISGHRSVSWYQQTPGQGLQFLFEYFSETQRNKGNFPGRFSGRQFSNSRSEMNVSTLELGDSALYLCASSLEEGLGEQYFGPGTRLTVT.

The chain recombines TRBV11-3 with TRBJ2-1; 8 bases match TRBD2. V dropped 0 bases and J dropped 7; count of bases not matched to a gene: 8. Germline CDR1 is SGHNT and CDR2 is YENEEA. The CDR3 runs 16 residues. The chain's CDR3 is CASSLDLAGGGNEQFF. CDR3 DNA: TGTGCCAGCAGCTTAGATTTGGCGGGAGGAGGTAATGAGCAGTTCTTC.

This chain joins TRBV2 and TRBJ2-1; 8 nucleotides line up with TRBD1. The CDR3 extends over 14 amino acids. Germline V lookup: CDR1 SNHLY, CDR2 FYNNEI. Trimming took 4 bases from V and 6 from J; bases not matched to a gene: 5. CDR3 coding DNA: TGTGCCAGCAGTGTTAGGCAGGGGGCCAATGAGCAGTTCTTC. Protein: CASSVRQGANEQFF.

Here the CDR3 reads CASTRPIGGNQPQHF. The CDR3 DNA reads TGTGCCAGCACCAGACCGATTGGGGGCAATCAGCCCCAGCATTTT. The rearrangement joins TRBV6-1 to TRBJ1-5, with unresolved D. V shed 7 bases and J shed 2 bases, with 15 bases lying between them. The germline V gene encodes CDR1 MNHNS and CDR2 SASEGT. The CDR3 is 15 amino acids.

In DNA, the CDR3 is TGTGCCAGCTCACCATTCGGGATGGAAGATGGCTACACCTTC. Translating it yields CASSPFGMEDGYTF. This chain uses TRBV18 with TRBJ1-2; D gene unclear. Germline loops: CDR1 KGHSH, CDR2 LQKENI. The CDR3 is 14 amino acids. V lost 2 bases, J lost 6 bases, and 13 bases lay in between. The whole variable domain, remainder taken from reference TRBV18 and TRBJ1-2, is NAGVMQNPRHLVRRRGQEARLRCSPMKGHSHVYWYRQLPEEGLKFMVYLQKENIIDESGMPKERFSAEFPKEGPSILRIQQVVRGDSAAYFCASSPFGMEDGYTFGSGTRLTVV.

The rearrangement links TRBV28 to TRBJ2-5, with TRBD1 as a possible D gene (6 bases). V was cut by 2 bases and J by 5 bases, with 12 bases left in between. Germline values: CDR1 MDHEN, CDR2 SYDVKM. The CDR3 has 14 residues. The CDR3 here is CASSLDRSRETQYF. The CDR3 DNA is TGTGCCAGCAGTTTAGACAGGTCAAGGGAGACCCAGTACTTC.

This rearrangement joins TRBV28 to TRBJ1-5, with 7 bases fitting TRBD1. J lost 6 bases, V lost 5 bases, and 10 bases had no gene match. Germline V lookup: CDR1 MDHEN, CDR2 SYDVKM. The CDR3 has 15 amino acids. CDR3 in amino acids: CASSPMDRFRQPQHF. In nucleotides, the CDR3 is TGTGCCAGCAGTCCAATGGACAGGTTTCGTCAGCCCCAGCATTTT.

V gene TRBV25-1 combines with J gene TRBJ1-1; TRBD1 might be the D (5 bases). Germline loops: CDR1 MGHDK, CDR2 SYGVNS. V was clipped by 2 bases and J by 8 bases, with 9 bases between them. There are 12 residues in the CDR3. DNA for the CDR3: TGTGCCAGCAGTGAAGTACCAGGGGAAGCTTTCTTT. Translated: CASSEVPGEAFF.

CDR3 nucleotides: TGTGCCAGCAGGACTAGCGGATTGAACACCGGGGAGCTGTTTTTT. This sequence encodes CASRTSGLNTGELFF. J is TRBJ2-2 and V is TRBV25-1, with 9 bases lining up with TRBD2. V shed 6 bases, J shed 1 base, and the junction held 3 bases outside the gene matches. Germline V gene sequence: CDR1 MGHDK, CDR2 SYGVNS. The CDR3 runs to 15 residues.

This chain joins TRBV7-9 and TRBJ2-7; the match to TRBD2 covers 9 bases. Germline CDR1 and CDR2: SEHNR and FQNEAQ (reference sequence). J was trimmed by 5 bases and V by 6 bases; bases with no gene match: 8. The CDR3 length is 14 residues. CDR3 in amino acids: CASRSQAGGNEQYF. As DNA, the CDR3 is TGTGCCAGCAGGTCCCAAGCGGGAGGCAACGAGCAGTACTTC.

The chain recombines TRBV27 with TRBJ2-7, with 7 nucleotides matching TRBD1. From germline, CDR1 is MNHEY and CDR2 SMNVEV (reference sequence). This CDR3 is built from 13 residues. With 5 bases clipped from V and 3 bases from J, the junction kept 4 bases outside the gene matches. The CDR3 loop reads CASSAPGGYEQYF. CDR3 nucleotide sequence: TGTGCCAGCAGTGCCCCAGGGGGCTACGAGCAGTACTTC.

The rearrangement joins TRBV2 to TRBJ1-5, with TRBD1 as a possible D gene (5 bases). The CDR3 loop spans 13 amino acids. With 2 bases removed from V and 6 bases from J, the gap between germline ends came to 8 bases. Germline CDR1 and CDR2: SNHLY and FYNNEI. The CDR3 nucleotides read TGTGCCAGCAGTGAATCCGGGACTCAGCCCCAGCATTTT. Amino acid sequence: CASSESGTQPQHF.

This sequence joins TRBV9 and TRBJ1-2; D uncertain. V was cut by 4 bases and J by 6 bases, with 22 bases left in between. The germline gives CDR1 SGDLS, CDR2 YYNGEE. There are 16 residues in the CDR3. CDR3 in amino acids: CASSSQRAVSSDGYTF. The CDR3 DNA is TGTGCCAGCAGCTCCCAAAGGGCGGTCTCGAGCGATGGCTACACCTTC.

The gene calls are TRBV2 and TRBJ2-3, with a tentative D call TRBD2 (5 bases). V gave up 7 bases and J gave up 0 bases, with 8 bases separating them. The CDR3 totals 13 residues. The germline V gene has CDR1 SNHLY and CDR2 FYNNEI. The chain's CDR3 is CASKPSSTDTQYF. In nucleotides, the CDR3 is TGTGCCAGCAAACCTAGCAGCACAGATACGCAGTATTTT.

About this clone itself: Within the sample, other DNA sequences also encode this same CDR3. The V gene is TRBV7-2, the J gene TRBJ2-7; no firm D call. V was cut by 1 base and J by 0 bases, with 7 bases left in between. The CDR3 runs 14 residues. Looked up from germline, CDR1 is SGHTA and CDR2 is FQGNSA. The CDR3 region is CASSLDPASYEQYF. DNA of the CDR3: TGTGCCAGCAGCTTAGATCCAGCCTCCTACGAGCAGTACTTC.

The chain links TRBV27 to TRBJ2-7; D call uncertain. Deletions cut 2 bases from V and 4 bases from J, with 9 bases between. This CDR3 has 13 amino acids. Germline V gene lookup returns CDR1 MNHEY and CDR2 SMNVEV (reference sequence). CDR3 sequence reads: CASSLKDGYEQYF. The CDR3 DNA reads as TGTGCCAGCAGTTTAAAGGACGGTTACGAGCAGTACTTC.

The rearrangement uses TRBV2 and TRBJ2-3; D is possibly TRBD1 or TRBD2 (5 bases each). V was pared by 6 bases and J by 2 bases, with 12 bases between. The CDR3 is 14 amino acids. The germline gives CDR1 SNHLY, CDR2 FYNNEI. The CDR3 DNA sequence: TGTGCCAGCAGATTCCAGGGACCCACAGATACGCAGTATTTT. Translated, it gives CASRFQGPTDTQYF.

V is TRBV29-1 and J is TRBJ2-1; 8 nucleotides align to TRBD2. This CDR3 is 15 amino acids long. Per the germline V gene, CDR1 is SQVTM and CDR2 is ANQGSEA. The V and J ends lost 5 bases and 5 bases, in that order; junction bases with no gene match: 11. The CDR3 DNA follows: TGCAGCGTTCGGGGCGGGAGGTTGGGCAACAATGAGCAGTTCTTC. It is translated as CSVRGGRLGNNEQFF.

As concerns this clone: The sample holds other DNA sequences that translate to the same CDR3. The chain uses TRBV28 and TRBJ2-2, with 7 bases that match TRBD1. The V gene end was trimmed by 3 bases and the J gene end by 4 bases; junction bases not matched to a gene: 2. CDR1 and CDR2 (germline): MDHEN, SYDVKM. The CDR3 length is 14 residues. The CDR3 nucleotides are TGTGCCAGCAGTTTGACAGGGTCCACCGGGGAGCTGTTTTTT. Translation gives CASSLTGSTGELFF.

The J gene is TRBJ2-7, the V gene TRBV4-1; 7 positions match TRBD1. Losses at the gene ends were 1 base for V and 0 bases for J; bases not matched to a gene: 6. Looked up from germline, CDR1 is MGHRA and CDR2 is YSYEKL. This CDR3 region has 16 residues. The CDR3 nucleotides read TGCGCCAGCAGCCAAGCGGGACAGATATACTCCTACGAGCAGTACTTC. It specifies CASSQAGQIYSYEQYF.

This rearrangement joins TRBV6-5 to TRBJ2-3; 13 nucleotides agree with TRBD2. Germline CDR1 reads MNHEY; CDR2 reads SVGAGI. V shed 3 bases, J shed 5 bases, and the junction held 5 bases outside the gene matches. The CDR3 extends over 16 amino acids. CDR3 DNA sequence: TGTGCCAGCAGTTATCGACTAGCGGGAGGAGGAGATACGCAGTATTTT. It yields the protein CASSYRLAGGGDTQYF.

The CDR3 DNA reads TGCGCCAGCAGCTTGGACGGGAGGCTAGGCACAGATACGCAGTATTTT. This sequence encodes CASSLDGRLGTDTQYF. The chain is built from TRBV5-1 and TRBJ2-3, with 7 positions matching TRBD2. The germline CDR1 and CDR2 sequences are SGHRS and YFSETQ. Unmatched junction bases numbered 5, after V lost 0 bases and J lost 1 base. This CDR3 contains 16 residues. The entire variable domain, with the rest obtained from reference TRBV5-1 and TRBJ2-3, is as follows: KAGVTQTPRYLIKTRGQQVTLSCSPISGHRSVSWYQQTPGQGLQFLFEYFSETQRNKGNFPGRFSGRQFSNSRSEMNVSTLELGDSALYLCASSLDGRLGTDTQYFGPGTRLTVL.

The chain carries TRBV7-3 and TRBJ2-1, with D tentatively TRBD1 (6 bases). The CDR3 extends over 13 amino acids. Germline V CDR1 and CDR2: SGHTA, FQGTGA. Trimming removed 3 bases from V and 8 bases from J, with 11 bases in between. CDR3 sequence: CASSLAGVHEQFF. The CDR3 DNA reads as TGTGCCAGCAGCTTGGCAGGGGTCCATGAGCAGTTCTTC. The whole variable domain, filled in from reference TRBV7-3 and TRBJ2-1, reads GAGVSQTPSNKVTEKGKYVELRCDPISGHTALYWYRQSLGQGPEFLIYFQGTGAADDSGLPNDRFFAVRPEGSVSTLKIQRTERGDSAVYLCASSLAGVHEQFFGPGTRLTVL.

The gene calls are TRBV27 and TRBJ1-5; weak D call: TRBD1 (5 bases). This CDR3 contains 16 residues. Germline V gene sequence: CDR1 MNHEY, CDR2 SMNVEV (reference sequence). V was cut by 3 bases and J by 0 bases, with 12 bases left in between. CDR3 bases: TGTGCCAGCAGTTTGGGTCCAGGGCTTAGCAATCAGCCCCAGCATTTT. It specifies CASSLGPGLSNQPQHF.

The chain couples TRBV7-2 to TRBJ2-5; 10 nucleotides align to TRBD2. CDR3 length: 15 residues. Germline values: CDR1 SGHTA, CDR2 FQGNSA. V shed 5 bases, J shed 1 base, and the junction held 4 bases outside the gene matches. The DNA for the CDR3 is TGTGCCAGCAGCCTCGGACTAGCGGTCCAAGAGACCCAGTACTTC. This gives the protein CASSLGLAVQETQYF.

The chain carries TRBV7-2 and TRBJ2-5; TRBD2 aligns across 7 bases. The CDR3 runs 14 residues. Per germline, CDR1 SGHTA and CDR2 FQGNSA. With 1 base clipped from V and 5 bases from J, the junction kept 4 bases outside the gene matches. The CDR3: CASSLGRGSETQYF. CDR3 in DNA: TGTGCCAGCAGCTTAGGGCGGGGGAGTGAGACCCAGTACTTC.

The chain combines TRBV5-6 with TRBJ2-7; TRBD1 might be the D (6 bases). Trimming took 4 bases from V and 2 from J, leaving 19 bases between them. Germline V CDR1 and CDR2: SGHDT, YYEEEE. This CDR3 has 16 residues. In DNA, the CDR3 is TGTGCCAGCAGCCCAAACCCGCTGGGGGCGACCTACGAGCAGTACTTC. Amino acid sequence: CASSPNPLGATYEQYF.